Below, 13 T cell receptor beta chains from the same sample are listed, as sequenced in a study of T cell repertoires in cytomegalovirus infection. Which antigens these TCRs recognize remains unknown. TCRdb called the reads again in MiXCR, with one record for every CDR3 protein. The table records 350,000 to 400,000 distinct CDR3 sequences, about a third of them present only once. The sample here was cultured PBMCs, taken from culture after CMV antigen stimulation. The receptors were sampled from a human donor in good health (CMV status not recorded). Some clones in this sample may be carry-over from other donors' samples.

V usage is TRBV6-1 and J usage is TRBJ2-6; TRBD2 might be the D (6 bases). CDR3 size: 15 residues. With 10 bases removed from V and 4 bases from J, the gap between germline ends came to 17 bases. The germline V gene encodes CDR1 MNHNS and CDR2 SASEGT. The CDR3 here is CATFWGRMGANVLTF. CDR3 DNA: TGTGCCACGTTTTGGGGGAGGATGGGGGCCAACGTCCTGACTTTC.

The count of this clonotype is one. The chain uses TRBV11-2 and TRBJ2-1; maybe TRBD2 (6 bases). Germline CDR1 and CDR2: SGHAT and FQNNGV. V dropped 4 bases and J dropped 9 bases, with 25 bases sitting between them. This CDR3 has 17 amino acids. In DNA, the CDR3 is TGTGCCAGCAGCTCCTCTTCCGGGGGACTCATGGGGGGTGAGCAGTTCTTC. Translated: CASSSSSGGLMGGEQFF.

The chain joins TRBV28 to TRBJ1-2, with D hard to call. V lost 4 bases and J lost 8, with 17 bases in between. CDR3 length: 14 amino acids. CDR1 and CDR2 from the germline V gene are MDHEN and SYDVKM. The chain's CDR3 is CASSSPGLSRGYTF. The CDR3 region has the DNA TGTGCCAGCAGTTCTCCAGGACTAAGTAGGGGCTACACCTTC.

A few counts support this clonotype. The chain is built from TRBV28 and TRBJ1-4; D gene uncertain. The germline V and J ends were trimmed by 5 bases and 5 bases, with 12 bases remaining between them. The CDR3 loop spans 14 amino acids. The germline V gene encodes CDR1 MDHEN and CDR2 SYDVKM. CDR3 residues: CASSLLTGNEKLFF. The CDR3 coding sequence is TGTGCCAGCAGTCTCCTCACGGGAAATGAAAAACTGTTTTTT.

This sequence joins TRBV5-1 and TRBJ2-1; the match to TRBD2 covers 12 bases. Trimming took 3 bases from V and 0 from J; bases not matched to a gene: 10. Germline CDR1 SGHRS, CDR2 YFSETQ. The CDR3 loop spans 19 amino acids. This chain's CDR3 is CASSSSGLAGGSSYNEQFF. The CDR3 DNA reads as TGCGCCAGCAGCTCCTCGGGACTAGCGGGTGGAAGCTCCTACAATGAGCAGTTCTTC.

The rearrangement uses TRBV5-1 and TRBJ1-1; D unresolved. Trimming stripped 1 base from V and 1 base from J, with 5 bases between. Germline CDR1 reads SGHRS; CDR2 reads YFSETQ. The CDR3 has 13 amino acids. CDR3 sequence (DNA): TGCGCCAGCAGCTTGTTCGCGAACACTGAAGCTTTCTTT. This sequence encodes CASSLFANTEAFF.

With regard to this clonotype: The junction departs from germline at one end; a sequencing error may be responsible. The chain is built from TRBV5-6 and TRBJ1-5; D might be TRBD1 (5 bases). The CDR3 sequence is 14 residues long. CDR1 and CDR2 from the germline V gene are SGHDT and YYEEEE. The CDR3 DNA is TGTGCCAGCAGCCCGGGACCGACGGATCAGGCCCAGCATTTT. Translating gives CASSPGPTDQAQHF.

The J gene is TRBJ2-3, the V gene TRBV7-2; D possibly uses TRBD1 or TRBD2 (5 bases each). The ends were cut back, 4 bases at V and 0 bases at J, with 11 bases in the middle. This CDR3 spans 15 amino acids. Germline CDR1 reads SGHTA; CDR2 reads FQGNSA. CDR3 sequence reads: CASSWDLTSTDTQYF. The DNA for the CDR3 is TGTGCCAGCAGCTGGGACCTTACTAGCACAGATACGCAGTATTTT.

This clonotype was seen a few times. V is TRBV28 and J is TRBJ1-1; no reliable D call. Trimming removed 1 base at V and 11 bases at J, with 8 bases between. The CDR3 has 11 residues. Germline values: CDR1 MDHEN, CDR2 SYDVKM. The CDR3 loop is CASSLSRAAFF. In DNA, the CDR3 is TGTGCCAGCAGTTTATCGAGGGCCGCTTTCTTT.

The chain uses TRBV7-2 and TRBJ2-1; tentative D call: TRBD2 (5 bases). This CDR3 region has 15 residues. V lost 5 bases to trimming and J lost 2 bases, with 13 bases between them. The germline V gene encodes CDR1 SGHTA and CDR2 FQGNSA. The CDR3 nucleotides read TGTGCCAGCAGCCCAGCTCAGCGGCCCTACAATGAGCAGTTCTTC. Protein: CASSPAQRPYNEQFF.

The J gene is TRBJ2-7, the V gene TRBV18; D is unclear. V lost 3 bases and J lost 1, with 28 bases in between. The germline gives CDR1 KGHSH, CDR2 LQKENI. The CDR3 consists of 20 residues. The CDR3 reads CASSPYDIRVSASSSYEQYV. The CDR3 nucleotides are TGTGCCAGCTCACCGTATGATATCAGAGTCTCCGCATCCTCATCCTACGAGCAGTACGTC.

V usage is TRBV5-6 and J usage is TRBJ2-7; no clear D gene. The CDR3 length is 16 residues. Germline values: CDR1 SGHDT, CDR2 YYEEEE. Trimming pared 0 bases from V and 0 bases from J, leaving 13 bases between. CDR3 DNA: TGTGCCAGCAGCTTGGAAGGCAGTAAGCCCTCCTACGAGCAGTACGTC. Protein sequence: CASSLEGSKPSYEQYV.

This clonotype was counted between two and nine times. V and J are TRBV6-2 or TRBV6-3 and TRBJ1-1; D remains ambiguous. Germline V gene lookup returns CDR1 MNHEY and CDR2 SVGEGT. The ends were cut back, 0 bases at V and 6 bases at J, with 11 bases in the middle. The CDR3 spans 14 residues. The CDR3: CASSYSESGAEAFF. CDR3 in DNA: TGTGCCAGCAGTTACTCGGAATCGGGCGCTGAAGCTTTCTTT.